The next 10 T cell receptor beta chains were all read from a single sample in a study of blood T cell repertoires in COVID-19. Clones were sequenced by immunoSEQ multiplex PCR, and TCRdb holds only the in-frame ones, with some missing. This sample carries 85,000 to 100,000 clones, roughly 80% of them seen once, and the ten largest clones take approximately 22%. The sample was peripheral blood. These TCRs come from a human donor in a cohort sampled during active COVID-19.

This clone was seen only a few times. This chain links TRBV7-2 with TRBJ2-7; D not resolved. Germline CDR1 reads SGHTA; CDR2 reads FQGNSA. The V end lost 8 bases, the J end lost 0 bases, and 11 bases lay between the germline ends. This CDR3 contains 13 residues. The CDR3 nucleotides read TGTGCCAGCGCATACAGTGGCTCCTACGAGCAGTACTTC. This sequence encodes CASAYSGSYEQYF.

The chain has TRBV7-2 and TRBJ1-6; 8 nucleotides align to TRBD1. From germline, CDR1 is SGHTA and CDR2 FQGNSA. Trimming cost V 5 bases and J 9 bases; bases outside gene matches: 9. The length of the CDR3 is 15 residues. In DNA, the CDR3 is TGTGCCAGCAGCCCCCAGGGGGCCTTAGGTTCACCCCTCCACTTT. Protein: CASSPQGALGSPLHF.

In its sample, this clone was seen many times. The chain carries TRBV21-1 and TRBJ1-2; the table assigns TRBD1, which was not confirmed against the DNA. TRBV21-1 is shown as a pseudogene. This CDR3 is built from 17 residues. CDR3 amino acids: CASSNKRNRGSFYGYTF. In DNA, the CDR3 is TGTGCCAGCAGCAACAAACGGAACAGGGGGTCCTTCTATGGCTACACCTTC.

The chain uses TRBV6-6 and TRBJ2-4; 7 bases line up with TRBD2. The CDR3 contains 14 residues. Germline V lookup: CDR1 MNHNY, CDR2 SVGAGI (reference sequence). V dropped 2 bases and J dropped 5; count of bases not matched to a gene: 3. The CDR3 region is CASSYRRGENIQYF. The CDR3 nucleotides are TGTGCCAGCAGTTACCGACGGGGGGAAAACATTCAGTACTTC.

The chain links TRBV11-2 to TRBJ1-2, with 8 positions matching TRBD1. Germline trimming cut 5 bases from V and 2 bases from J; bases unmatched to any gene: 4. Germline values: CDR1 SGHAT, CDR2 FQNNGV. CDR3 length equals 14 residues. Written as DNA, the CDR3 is TGTGCCAGCAGCCCCGGACAGGGCAACTATGGCTACACCTTC. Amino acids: CASSPGQGNYGYTF. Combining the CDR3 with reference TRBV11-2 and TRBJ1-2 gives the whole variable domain EAGVAQSPRYKIIEKRQSVAFWCNPISGHATLYWYQQILGQGPKLLIQFQNNGVVDDSQLPKDRFSAERLKGVDSTLKIQPAKLEDSAVYLCASSPGQGNYGYTFGSGTRLTVV.

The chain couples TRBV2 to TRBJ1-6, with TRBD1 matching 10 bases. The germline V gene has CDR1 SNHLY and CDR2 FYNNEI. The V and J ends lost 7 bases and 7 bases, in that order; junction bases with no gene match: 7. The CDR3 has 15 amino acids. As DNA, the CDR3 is TGTGCCAGCAACCCGACAGGGGGCACCAATTCACCCCTCCACTTT. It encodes CASNPTGGTNSPLHF.

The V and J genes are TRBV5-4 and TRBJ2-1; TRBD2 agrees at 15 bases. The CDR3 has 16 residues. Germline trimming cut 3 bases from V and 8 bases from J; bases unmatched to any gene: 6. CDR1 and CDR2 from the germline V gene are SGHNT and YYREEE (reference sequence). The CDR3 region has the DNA TGTGCCAGCAGCTCAGGGACTAGCGGGAGGTTATATGAGCAGTTCTTC. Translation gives CASSSGTSGRLYEQFF.

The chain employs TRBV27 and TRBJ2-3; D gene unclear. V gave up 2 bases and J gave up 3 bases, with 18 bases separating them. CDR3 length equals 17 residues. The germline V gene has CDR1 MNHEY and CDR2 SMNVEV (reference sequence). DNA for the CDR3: TGTGCCAGCAGTTTAGGGCCCTTTAGGCCCTGGACAGATACGCAGTATTTT. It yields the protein CASSLGPFRPWTDTQYF.

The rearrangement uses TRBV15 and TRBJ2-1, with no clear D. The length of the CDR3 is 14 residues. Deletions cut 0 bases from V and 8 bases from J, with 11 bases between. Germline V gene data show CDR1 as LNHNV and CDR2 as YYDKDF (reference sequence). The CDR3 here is CATSRDRRVDEQFF. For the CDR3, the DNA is TGTGCCACCAGCAGAGATAGAAGAGTTGATGAGCAGTTCTTC. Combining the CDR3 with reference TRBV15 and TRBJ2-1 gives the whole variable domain DAMVIQNPRYQVTQFGKPVTLSCSQTLNHNVMYWYQQKSSQAPKLLFHYYDKDFNNEADTPDNFQSRRPNTSFCFLDIRSPGLGDTAMYLCATSRDRRVDEQFFGPGTRLTVL.

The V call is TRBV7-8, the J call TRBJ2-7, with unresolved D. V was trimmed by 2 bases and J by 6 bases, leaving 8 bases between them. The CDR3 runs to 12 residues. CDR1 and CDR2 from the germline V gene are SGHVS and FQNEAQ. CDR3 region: CASSLSGSEQYF. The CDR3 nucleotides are TGTGCCAGCAGCTTATCTGGCTCCGAGCAGTACTTC.